The 24 T cell receptor beta chains below were found in one sample sequenced in a study of PD-L1 blockade in urothelial cancer. Time point noted: pretreatment peripheral blood. Some clones are missing from TCRdb's copy, which holds only in-frame ones; the method was immunoSEQ multiplex PCR. The sample holds 49,000 or so clones, about 86% seen once. Sequenced material: PBMCs, taken around atezolizumab (anti-PD-L1) treatment. Receptors originate from a man in his sixties with urothelial cancer.

This clone was counted only a few times. The chain has TRBV5-4 and TRBJ1-1; D is unclear. Germline V CDR1 and CDR2: SGHNT, YYREEE (reference sequence). Trimming left V 0 bases short and J 0 bases short, with 6 bases between. The CDR3 is 14 amino acids. CDR3: CASSLGQMNTEAFF. The DNA of the CDR3 is TGTGCCAGCAGCTTGGGGCAGATGAACACTGAAGCTTTCTTT.

Worth noting for this clone: An end of the junction differs from the germline gene, which may be a read error. This chain connects TRBV18 to TRBJ2-3, with D possibly being TRBD1 (5 bases). CDR3 length: 12 residues. The germline gives CDR1 KGHSH, CDR2 LQKENI. CDR3 protein: CASSPSQGNPTF. The DNA for the CDR3 is TGTGCCAGCTCACCAAGTCAGGGAAACCCTACTTTT.

The chain links TRBV9 to TRBJ2-1; TRBD2 is a possible D gene (7 bases). Deletions cut 0 bases from V and 7 bases from J, with 17 bases between. The CDR3 loop spans 16 amino acids. The germline V gene has CDR1 SGDLS and CDR2 YYNGEE. Written as DNA, the CDR3 is TGTGCCAGCAGCGTAGAAGAGGGGGGGCCTTGGAATGAGCAGTTCTTC. Its translation is CASSVEEGGPWNEQFF.

This sequence joins TRBV12-5 and TRBJ1-1, with 9 bases matching TRBD1. The CDR3 length is 19 residues. J was trimmed by 2 bases and V by 0 bases; bases with no gene match: 13. Germline V gene data show CDR1 as LGHNT and CDR2 as FRNRAP. Here the CDR3 reads CASGLVPGGTGIINTEAFF. The CDR3 coding sequence is TGTGCTAGTGGTTTGGTACCGGGGGGGACAGGGATTATTAACACTGAAGCTTTCTTT.

The V gene is TRBV5-1, the J gene TRBJ1-3, with 11 nucleotides matching TRBD1. Germline V lookup: CDR1 SGHRS, CDR2 YFSETQ. J gave up 4 bases and V 4 bases, and 1 base lay outside the gene matches. The CDR3 length is 14 residues. The CDR3 nucleotides are TGCGCCAGCAGCGGACAGGGGGCGGGAAACACCATATATTTT. Translating gives CASSGQGAGNTIYF.

This clone was picked up one time. The chain employs TRBV7-6 and TRBJ2-5, with 8 bases matching TRBD2. Looked up from germline, CDR1 is SGHVS and CDR2 is FNYEAQ. This CDR3 comprises 18 residues. Losses at the gene ends were 0 bases for V and 3 bases for J; bases not matched to a gene: 12. CDR3 protein: CASSLAPPGRAWEETQYF. DNA for the CDR3: TGTGCCAGCAGCTTAGCGCCCCCCGGGAGGGCCTGGGAAGAGACCCAGTACTTC.

The chain carries TRBV4-2 and TRBJ1-6, with D unclear. The CDR3 contains 14 residues. Germline V gives CDR1 LGHNA, CDR2 YNFKEQ. Trimming stripped 7 bases from V and 0 bases from J, with 7 bases between. DNA of the CDR3: TGTGCCAGCAAGAGCGGCTCCTATAATTCACCCCTCCACTTT. It is translated as CASKSGSYNSPLHF.

The rearrangement uses TRBV7-2 and TRBJ1-2; D call uncertain. Germline-derived CDR1 and CDR2 are SGHTA and FQGNSA. V lost 1 base to trimming and J lost 1 base, with 13 bases between them. The CDR3 consists of 16 residues. CDR3 amino acids: CASSLGAGIGNYGYTF. The CDR3 DNA follows: TGTGCCAGCAGCTTAGGGGCGGGGATAGGTAACTATGGCTACACCTTC.

This sequence joins TRBV27 and TRBJ2-1, with 8 nucleotides matching TRBD2. The CDR3 has 16 amino acids. Germline CDR1 MNHEY, CDR2 SMNVEV (reference sequence). With V trimmed by 3 bases and J by 7 bases, 11 bases remained unmatched. CDR3 DNA sequence: TGTGCCAGCAGTTTTCGGGCAGCGGGAGTACCTAATGAGCAGTTCTTC. Translation: CASSFRAAGVPNEQFF.

The chain uses TRBV4-1 and TRBJ2-3; no clear D. The germline gives CDR1 MGHRA, CDR2 YSYEKL. The CDR3 spans 16 residues. Between the trimmed V and J ends, which lost 4 bases and 5 bases, there was a span of 19 bases. CDR3 region: CASSPGPNIPVDTQYF. CDR3 sequence (DNA): TGCGCCAGCAGCCCTGGGCCTAATATTCCGGTAGATACGCAGTATTTT.

The rearrangement links TRBV12-5 to TRBJ2-7, with TRBD1 matching over 8 bases. This CDR3 region has 13 residues. Unmatched junction bases numbered 2, after V lost 2 bases and J lost 5 bases. The germline V gene encodes CDR1 LGHNT and CDR2 FRNRAP. The CDR3 sequence is CASGLTGGNEQYF. In nucleotides, the CDR3 is TGTGCTAGTGGTTTGACAGGGGGGAACGAGCAGTACTTC. Filled out from reference TRBV12-5 and TRBJ2-7, the complete variable domain reads DARVTQTPRHKVTEMGQEVTMRCQPILGHNTVFWYRQTMMQGLELLAYFRNRAPLDDSGMPKDRFSAEMPDATLATLKIQPSEPRDSAVYFCASGLTGGNEQYFGPGTRLTVT.

The CDR3 DNA sequence: TGTGCCAGCAGCTTATTACAGGGGCGCACAGATACGCAGTATTTT. This sequence encodes CASSLLQGRTDTQYF. The V call is TRBV11-1, the J call TRBJ2-3, with 7 bases matching TRBD1. The V segment lost 2 bases and the J segment 1 base; nucleotides outside the gene matches: 3. The CDR3 sequence is 15 residues long. The V gene's germline CDR1 is SGHAT and CDR2 FQDESV (reference sequence).

The V gene is TRBV5-6, the J gene TRBJ2-7; maybe TRBD1 (6 bases). The V end was cut by 3 bases, the J end by 11 bases, with 21 bases between. CDR1 and CDR2 (germline): SGHDT, YYEEEE. The CDR3 is 14 residues long. CDR3 nucleotides: TGTGCCAGCAGCTCCTCTCCCGGGGCCAGGGGAAAGTACTTC. It translates to CASSSSPGARGKYF.

The genes are TRBV10-2 and TRBJ2-7; 10 bases fit TRBD2. Germline V gene lookup returns CDR1 WSHSY and CDR2 SAAADI. The CDR3 is 17 residues long. V lost 2 bases to trimming and J lost 6 bases; unmatched junction nucleotides: 13. The CDR3 is CASSEKRLAGEKGEQYF. The CDR3 nucleotides read TGCGCCAGCAGTGAGAAAAGGCTAGCGGGGGAAAAGGGCGAGCAGTACTTC.

V is TRBV9 and J is TRBJ2-3; the D gene is possibly TRBD1 (5 bases). Trimming stripped 4 bases from V and 0 bases from J, with 15 bases between. In germline, CDR1 is SGDLS, CDR2 YYNGEE. This CDR3 is 16 amino acids long. The CDR3 loop is CASSFRQSPSTDTQYF. For the CDR3, the DNA is TGTGCCAGCAGCTTCAGACAGAGTCCTAGCACAGATACGCAGTATTTT.

This chain uses TRBV4-1 with TRBJ1-2; tentative D call: TRBD1 (5 bases). V lost 0 bases, J lost 0 bases, and 8 bases lay in between. The CDR3 consists of 15 residues. The germline V gene encodes CDR1 MGHRA and CDR2 YSYEKL. Here the CDR3 DNA reads TGCGCCAGCAGCCAAGAAGCGGGGGCTAACTATGGCTACACCTTC. This encodes CASSQEAGANYGYTF.

The chain recombines TRBV6-1 with TRBJ2-2, with TRBD1 as a possible D gene (5 bases). The CDR3 runs 14 residues. The V gene's germline CDR1 is MNHNS and CDR2 SASEGT. Trimming removed 7 bases from V and 1 base from J, with 10 bases in between. The CDR3 DNA follows: TGTGCCAGCATCCCAACAGGGAACACCGGGGAGCTGTTTTTT. It is translated as CASIPTGNTGELFF.

The chain couples TRBV6-6 to TRBJ1-5, with D unresolved. Looked up from germline, CDR1 is MNHNY and CDR2 is SVGAGI (reference sequence). This CDR3 contains 13 residues. Deletions cut 6 bases from V and 7 bases from J, with 13 bases between. The CDR3 bases are TGTGCCAGCAGCCAGAACAGCCAGCAGCCCCAGCATTTT. Its translation: CASSQNSQQPQHF.

V gene TRBV5-1 combines with J gene TRBJ2-5; no reliable D call. There are 11 residues in the CDR3. Trimming took 2 bases from V and 3 from J, leaving 2 bases between them. CDR1 is SGHRS, CDR2 YFSETQ, per germline. The CDR3 bases are TGCGCCAGCAGCTTCGAAGAGACCCAGTACTTC. Translating it yields CASSFEETQYF.

The chain is built from TRBV5-1 and TRBJ1-4; no clear D gene. Trimming shortened V by 0 bases and J by 6 bases, and 12 bases separated the two germline ends. The germline V gene encodes CDR1 SGHRS and CDR2 YFSETQ. CDR3 length: 15 amino acids. The CDR3 DNA follows: TGCGCCAGCAGCTTGGTGGGCCGGAGGGATGAAAAACTGTTTTTT. The encoded protein is CASSLVGRRDEKLFF.

The chain combines TRBV9 with TRBJ1-6; perhaps TRBD1 as D (5 bases). The germline CDR1 and CDR2 sequences are SGDLS and YYNGEE. This CDR3 has 14 residues. Trimming left V 0 bases short and J 8 bases short, with 9 bases between. CDR3 residues: CASSVEGFDSPLHF. CDR3 nucleotides: TGTGCCAGCAGCGTAGAGGGGTTTGATTCACCCCTCCACTTT. Drawing the rest from reference TRBV9 and TRBJ1-6, the complete variable domain is DSGVTQTPKHLITATGQRVTLRCSPRSGDLSVYWYQQSLDQGLQFLIQYYNGEERAKGNILERFSAQQFPDLHSELNLSSLELGDSALYFCASSVEGFDSPLHFGNGTRLTVT.

This clone was observed once. The chain combines TRBV5-5 with TRBJ2-7; possibly TRBD2 for D (6 bases). Trimming removed 1 base from V and 3 bases from J, with 20 bases in between. CDR1 and CDR2 (germline): SGHKS, YYEKEE (reference sequence). This CDR3 comprises 17 residues. CDR3 DNA: TGTGCCAGCAGCTTGTATCGTATGGGGGGATCCAACTACGAGCAGTACTTC. This sequence encodes CASSLYRMGGSNYEQYF.

This clone was seen a single time. This chain connects TRBV5-4 to TRBJ2-3, with TRBD2 identical over 8 bases. V was pared by 0 bases and J by 1 base, with 7 bases of the junction left unmatched. CDR3 size: 17 residues. CDR1 and CDR2 from the germline V gene are SGHNT and YYREEE (reference sequence). In DNA form, the CDR3 reads TGTGCCAGCAGCTTGGGAGCGGGGGATATCCGCACAGATACGCAGTATTTT. Protein sequence: CASSLGAGDIRTDTQYF.

The chain employs TRBV7-2 and TRBJ2-7; D gene unclear. The CDR3 runs 12 residues. CDR1 is SGHTA and CDR2 is FQGNSA in the germline V gene. V gave up 2 bases and J gave up 9 bases, with 11 bases separating them. CDR3 in amino acids: CASSLSIRMQYF. CDR3 bases: TGTGCCAGCAGCTTAAGTATCAGGATGCAGTACTTC. Together with reference TRBV7-2 and TRBJ2-7, the CDR3 gives the full variable domain: GAGVSQSPSNKVTEKGKDVELRCDPISGHTALYWYRQSLGQGLEFLIYFQGNSAPDKSGLPSDRFSAERTGGSVSTLTIQRTQQEDSAVYLCASSLSIRMQYFGPGTRLTVT.